The source of this TCR beta chain is a study of long-term antiretroviral therapy in people with HIV. Trimming took off 7 bases at V and 2 bases at J, with 15 bases between the two ends. The CDR3 covers 15 residues. Per germline, CDR1 MNHNS and CDR2 SASEGT. As concerns this clone: Its antigen is undetermined.

Regarding the study as a whole: Clonal expansions arising prior to ART prevailed in the repertoire at every time point. Transplant donor controls retained higher diversity, though diversity increased after ART.

The assay, immunoSEQ v3.0, was run at survey level. The table came from immunoSEQ multiplex PCR; TCRdb's copy has only in-frame clones and leaves some out. The sample has roughly 39,000 clones; about 86% are singletons. The clonotype comes from a woman under 30 with HIV. This chain uses TRBV6-1 with TRBJ1-3; D is uncertain. Sequenced here: unsorted PBMCs, sampled just before starting antiretroviral therapy. The CDR3: CASTYMVGPGNTIYF. The CDR3 DNA reads TGTGCCAGCACTTATATGGTAGGACCTGGAAACACCATATATTTT.